This T cell receptor beta chain was observed in a study of T cell repertoires in cytomegalovirus infection. About the study: HLA-B-restricted CMV epitopes that are well studied, plus recently identified HLA-C-restricted ones, were used by the study. Signatures in public TCR beta sequences pointed to both CMV infection and matching HLA type. Overall study findings and caveats: The response measured ex vivo was dominated by TCR beta clonotypes (HLA-C-restricted and CMV-specific). The cumulative frequency of public TCR beta families distinguished individuals who carried CMV together with the relevant HLA.

TCRdb re-called the reads through MiXCR, storing one row per CDR3 protein. The sample holds 640,000 or so distinct CDR3 sequences, 33% seen once. In germline, CDR1 is DFQATT, CDR2 SNEGSKA (reference sequence). After removal of 0 bases from V and 2 bases from J, the junction contained 6 bases not matched to a gene. This CDR3 is 16 amino acids long. As for this clonotype: The antigen is not known.

The sequences come from cultured PBMCs, collected from culture after CMV antigen stimulation. The TCR comes from a human donor in good health (CMV status not recorded). Some clones in this sample may be carry-over from other donors' samples. The chain recombines TRBV20-1 with TRBJ2-3, with TRBD2 matching over 9 bases. The CDR3 nucleotides are TGCAGTGCTAGAGATCTAAAGCGGGGGGACACAGATACGCAGTATTTT. Encoded protein: CSARDLKRGDTDTQYF.